Listed here are 20 T cell receptor beta chains from one sample, sequenced in a study of T-cell reconstitution after alpha-beta-depleted transplantation in children. Library preparation (for TCRbeta) was performed with unique molecular identifiers. TCRdb re-derived calls from the PCR reads in MiXCR, one entry per CDR3 protein. The data contain over 200,000 distinct CDR3 sequences, around 10% of them singletons. The sequencing here drew on PBMCs from the stem cell graft donor, taken from the stem cell graft. The receptors come from a human donor who donated a stem cell graft to a child with acute lymphoblastic leukemia.

This clonotype was detected many times. The chain employs TRBV20-1 and TRBJ1-2; maybe TRBD1 (5 bases). The CDR3 runs 13 residues. With 6 bases removed from V and 7 bases from J, the gap between germline ends came to 18 bases. Germline values: CDR1 DFQATT, CDR2 SNEGSKA (reference sequence). CDR3 DNA: TGCAGTGCGAGAAGGAGCAGGGAAGCTGGCTACACCTTC. Its translation is CSARRSREAGYTF.

V and J are TRBV2 and TRBJ2-7, with D possibly TRBD1 on 5 matching bases. Trimming shortened V by 2 bases and J by 6 bases, and 17 bases separated the two germline ends. This CDR3 spans 15 amino acids. CDR1 is SNHLY and CDR2 is FYNNEI in the germline V gene. The CDR3 DNA is TGTGCCAGCAGTGAACTATGGCAGGGCGCCGGCGAGCAGTACTTC. Protein: CASSELWQGAGEQYF.

This clonotype appeared a few times. This chain joins TRBV2 and TRBJ2-1, with D uncertain. Trimming shortened V by 6 bases and J by 7 bases, and 13 bases separated the two germline ends. CDR1 is SNHLY and CDR2 is FYNNEI in the germline V gene. The CDR3 totals 13 residues. The CDR3, as DNA: TGTGCCAGCAGCCAAAACCAGAGGAATGAGCAGTTCTTC. Encoded protein: CASSQNQRNEQFF.

V is TRBV30 and J is TRBJ2-2; D is perhaps TRBD1 (7 bases). V was shortened by 5 bases and J by 6 bases, with 13 bases between the two germline ends. This CDR3 is built from 13 residues. Looked up from germline, CDR1 is GTSNPN and CDR2 is SVGIG (reference sequence). CDR3: CAWAGQSSGELFF. The CDR3 nucleotides read TGTGCCTGGGCGGGACAGTCGTCCGGGGAGCTGTTTTTT.

This clonotype occurred a few times. The rearrangement joins TRBV6-2 or TRBV6-3 to TRBJ2-5; tentatively, D is TRBD1 or TRBD2 (5 bases each). The CDR3 runs 16 residues. CDR1 and CDR2 (germline): MNHEY, SVGEGT. The germline V and J ends were trimmed by 7 bases and 5 bases, with 23 bases remaining between them. Here the CDR3 reads CASNYRDPNYRETQYF. The CDR3, as DNA: TGTGCCAGCAACTACCGGGACCCCAACTACCGGGAGACCCAGTACTTC.

Many counts were recorded for this clonotype. The rearrangement links TRBV5-1 to TRBJ2-1; D gene ambiguous. This CDR3 comprises 12 residues. Germline V gene data show CDR1 as SGHRS and CDR2 as YFSETQ. Trimming removed 2 bases from V and 8 bases from J, with 8 bases in between. The CDR3 nucleotides read TGCGCCAGCAGCTTAGGGCTTTATGAGCAGTTCTTC. Translation: CASSLGLYEQFF.

The chain is built from TRBV5-5 and TRBJ2-3; 9 bases line up with TRBD1. This CDR3 has 16 residues. Per germline, CDR1 SGHKS and CDR2 YYEKEE (reference sequence). Trimming cost V 3 bases and J 2 bases; bases outside gene matches: 7. The CDR3 here is CASSSRGTGTTDTQYF. DNA for the CDR3: TGTGCCAGCAGCTCGCGGGGGACAGGGACCACAGATACGCAGTATTTT.

This clonotype has only a few counts. The chain employs TRBV7-2 and TRBJ2-5; 9 nucleotides match TRBD2. CDR1 is SGHTA and CDR2 is FQGNSA in the germline V gene. The CDR3 extends over 15 amino acids. V lost 1 base to trimming and J lost 7 bases; unmatched junction nucleotides: 7. CDR3 nucleotides: TGTGCCAGCAGCTTAGAAGGTGCGACTAGCGGGACCCAGTACTTC. Translating gives CASSLEGATSGTQYF.

This clonotype was found many times. This sequence joins TRBV28 and TRBJ1-2; 9 bases are a match to TRBD1. Trimming removed 5 bases from V and 7 bases from J; junction bases left unmatched: 8. CDR1 and CDR2 (germline): MDHEN, SYDVKM. The CDR3 is 14 residues long. The CDR3 loop is CASSPLQGAVGYTF. In nucleotides, the CDR3 is TGTGCCAGCAGTCCCCTACAGGGGGCGGTTGGCTACACCTTC.

This clonotype is labeled as medium-sized. The chain combines TRBV29-1 with TRBJ1-1; perhaps TRBD1 as D (5 bases). The CDR3 covers 13 residues. Germline CDR1 reads SQVTM; CDR2 reads ANQGSEA. V was shortened by 4 bases and J by 0 bases, with 9 bases between the two germline ends. Written as DNA, the CDR3 is TGCAGCGTTGCAAGGGGCTTGAACACTGAAGCTTTCTTT. Translating it yields CSVARGLNTEAFF.

This clonotype was observed a few times. V usage is TRBV3-1 and J usage is TRBJ2-3; D tentatively fits TRBD1 or TRBD2 (6 bases each). The CDR3 contains 14 residues. CDR1 and CDR2 (germline): LGHDT, YNNKEL (reference sequence). Trimming cost V 7 bases and J 4 bases, with 15 bases left between them. CDR3 residues: CASKGGTNADTQYF. Written as DNA, the CDR3 is TGTGCCAGCAAGGGGGGTACCAACGCAGATACGCAGTATTTT.

This clonotype was observed a handful of times. The V gene is TRBV6-1, the J gene TRBJ2-6, with D tentatively TRBD1 (7 bases). This CDR3 region has 16 residues. Per the germline V gene, CDR1 is MNHNS and CDR2 is SASEGT. Trimming took 5 bases from V and 3 from J, leaving 14 bases between them. The CDR3 DNA is TGTGCCAGCAGTCCCGGAGGGGGCCTTGGGGCCAACGTCCTGACTTTC. This gives the protein CASSPGGGLGANVLTF.

There are many counts of this clonotype. V and J are TRBV12-3 or TRBV12-4 and TRBJ2-6; either TRBD1 or TRBD2 may supply D (5 bases each). This CDR3 has 12 amino acids. The V and J ends lost 8 bases and 3 bases respectively, with 5 bases between them. The CDR3 DNA sequence: TGTGCCAGCGGGGGTGGGGCCAACGTCCTGACTTTC. Translation: CASGGGANVLTF.

This clonotype showed up many times. This chain links TRBV6-5 with TRBJ1-1; D might be TRBD1 (5 bases). From germline, CDR1 is MNHEY and CDR2 SVGAGI. CDR3 length equals 13 residues. V shed 6 bases and J shed 5 bases, with 13 bases lying between them. The CDR3 region has the DNA TGTGCCAGCAGCCCCAGGGTTGGGACTGAAGCTTTCTTT. It encodes CASSPRVGTEAFF.

There are a few counts of this clonotype. The chain employs TRBV10-2 and TRBJ2-7; D gene ambiguous. V dropped 7 bases and J dropped 6 bases, with 10 bases sitting between them. Germline-derived CDR1 and CDR2 are WSHSY and SAAADI. This CDR3 is 11 amino acids long. CDR3 nucleotide sequence: TGCGCCAGCACCGCATCGGGCGAGCAGTACTTC. Translating it yields CASTASGEQYF.

This chain joins TRBV27 and TRBJ1-1; D is unclear. The CDR3 covers 13 residues. Germline assignment: CDR1 MNHEY and CDR2 SMNVEV (reference sequence). The V and J ends lost 5 bases and 5 bases respectively, with 12 bases between them. CDR3 coding DNA: TGTGCCAGCAGTCCACGGAGGAAGACTGAAGCTTTCTTT. This translates into CASSPRRKTEAFF.

V gene TRBV13 combines with J gene TRBJ2-3; either TRBD1 or TRBD2 may supply D (5 bases each). CDR3 length equals 16 residues. CDR1 and CDR2 (germline): PRHDT, FYEKMQ (reference sequence). The V end lost 5 bases, the J end lost 3 bases, and 18 bases lay between the germline ends. As DNA, the CDR3 is TGTGCCAGCAGCCAAACCGGGGCTAGGAGTACAGATACGCAGTATTTT. The encoded protein is CASSQTGARSTDTQYF. Variable domain in full (rest from reference TRBV13 and TRBJ2-3): AAGVIQSPRHLIKEKRETATLKCYPIPRHDTVYWYQQGPGQDPQFLISFYEKMQSDKGSIPDRFSAQQFSDYHSELNMSSLELGDSALYFCASSQTGARSTDTQYFGPGTRLTVL.

CDR3 in amino acids: CASSLHNRDRGISYEQYF. As DNA, the CDR3 is TGTGCCAGCAGTTTACACAACAGGGACAGGGGGATCTCCTACGAGCAGTACTTC. V is TRBV12-3 or TRBV12-4 and J is TRBJ2-7; 11 bases map to TRBD1. This CDR3 region has 18 residues. Unmatched junction bases numbered 9, after V lost 2 bases and J lost 0 bases.

This clonotype was seen a handful of times. This chain links TRBV30 with TRBJ2-2, with 8 bases matching TRBD2. The CDR3 sequence is 13 residues long. The trim removed 7 bases at V and 3 bases at J, leaving 4 bases unmatched. Per the germline V gene, CDR1 is GTSNPN and CDR2 is SVGIG (reference sequence). The CDR3 DNA follows: TGTGCCTTCGGGAGGGACCACACCGGGGAGCTGTTTTTT. As protein: CAFGRDHTGELFF.

In this sample, this clonotype turned up many times. As DNA, the CDR3 is TGCGCCAGCAGCTTGGCCGGGCTAGCGCTTCGCTTGAACATTCAGTACTTC. It codes for CASSLAGLALRLNIQYF. The chain joins TRBV5-1 to TRBJ2-4, with D possibly TRBD2 on 6 matching bases. Between the trimmed V and J ends, which lost 0 bases and 7 bases, there was a span of 20 bases. The CDR3 is 17 amino acids. Per the germline V gene, CDR1 is SGHRS and CDR2 is YFSETQ.